This entry is about one TCR beta chain. Its antigen is unknown. The record has no base qualities; no much larger clone is one base away. The sample belongs to a study of vaccination effects on CD4 cells after COVID-19 (dated by TCRdb to between 2021 and 2024). Study-level background: In the ViraFEST assay, PBMC were stimulated with viral peptide pools, and TCR sequencing was then used to find antigen-specific CD4+ T cell clonotypes based on their expansion. Altogether, roughly 10 COVID-19 convalescent patients and 4 SARS-CoV-2-naive healthy vaccine recipients made up the full study. The study compared SARS-CoV-2 spike-specific CD4+ TCR repertoires before and after mRNA vaccination in COVID-19 convalescent patients and infection-naive vaccine recipients. The Oncomine TCR Beta short-read assay on an Illumina iSeq 100 was used to sequence cultures from other donors in the study. Approximately 2.1 million PBMC per well were cultured in IMDM with 5% human AB serum, around 10 IU/ml IL-2 and gentamicin, plus 10 ug/ml peptides. Each participant got two doses of an mRNA SARS-CoV-2 vaccine, either BNT162b2 or mRNA-1273.

The protocol used for the library was the immunoSEQ multiplex PCR assay. TCR beta CDR3 sequencing was performed on DNA from the cultured, isolated CD4+ T cells. In the source study's methods: Non-productive TCR sequences were discarded, and reads were trimmed to the CDR3 region, with only CDR3s of 7 or more amino acids retained. Antigen-specific clonotypes were identified using the MANAFEST web app by comparison of expansion in peptide wells against reference cultures. To be called positive, a clone needed expansion at FDR<0.05 compared with the reference and with all other wells, an odds ratio greater than 5, and a frequency greater than 0.1% in two replicate wells. A clonotype was defined as cross-reactive if the clonotype was significantly expanded both in SARS-CoV-2 spike wells and in at least one common cold coronavirus spike condition. CDR3 similarity was assessed by Levenshtein distance with the stringdist R package, and unrooted trees were built with ape in R 3.6.1. Not all clones reach the TCRdb copy of this immuneACCESS table, which keeps in-frame sequences only. Checked studies attribute under half of the gap to unresolved V genes and leave the rest unexplained. V and J calls and clone size follow that table, whereas D and trimming were derived from the DNA. For this sample there are over 65,000 clones; 75% to 80% appear just once. Under 2.5% of the sample is taken by the ten largest.

After more than nine days of culture, CD4+ T cells were isolated with the EasySep CD4+ T cell isolation kit. The absence of prior SARS-CoV-2 infection in healthy vaccine recipients was confirmed by negative nucleocapsid antibodies before and after vaccination. Half of the culture medium was replaced with fresh IL-2-containing medium on days 3 and 7. Unless noted otherwise, every peptide stimulation condition was grown in triplicate wells. PBMC were separated from whole blood using Ficoll-Paque Plus gradient centrifugation and were then either cryopreserved at -140C or used fresh. The QIAamp micro DNA kit was used to extract genomic DNA from the cultured CD4+ T cells. General study outcomes and caveats: Marked clonal contraction was observed in both infection-induced and vaccine-induced clones at late post-vaccination timepoints, consistent with waning T cell responses. The study was limited by a small number of convalescent patients and lacked early post-infection timepoints. In healthy vaccine recipients, vaccine-induced clones were almost all SARS-CoV-2 mono-reactive, with only 1 of 255 cross-reactive with common cold coronaviruses.

CDR1 and CDR2, per the germline V gene, are MNHEY and SVGAGI. The CDR3, cysteine through phenylalanine, is 12 amino acids long. Only CDR3 DNA is held: 36 bases, read in frame from base 1. V is cut by 6 bases and J by 2 bases, and the space between the germline ends is 7 bases. This chain is built from TRBV6-5 and TRBJ1-2; the D gene lacks a confident call. The specimen comprised CD4+ T cells from PBMCs cultured without peptide, sampled before COVID-19 vaccination. The sequence was obtained from a human donor who received a COVID-19 vaccine. The CDR3 protein is CASRWENYGYTF. DNA sequence: TGTGCCAGCAGATGGGAGAACTATGGCTACACCTTC.